This T cell receptor beta chain derives from a study of a mutant IDH1 vaccine in newly diagnosed glioma. For the study at large: Vaccination was launched 4-6 weeks after radiotherapy alone, or with temozolomide cycles. Patients previously underwent radiotherapy, temozolomide, or both, and most underwent both. Study-level points and caveats: It seemed that pseudoprogression was not linked to changes in the top peripheral T cell clonotypes.

Time point of the sample: week 35, safety follow-up. With topical imiquimod, each dose of the vaccine consisted of 300 ug of mutant IDH1 20-mer peptide. Profiling relied on immunoSEQ multiplex PCR, and the TCRdb table lists in-frame clones only, not all of them. This table has approximately 43,000 clones, approximately 92% appearing once. Notes on this clone: The antigen is unknown.

The sample consisted of PBMCs, taken from a glioma patient whose treatment included an IDH1 peptide vaccine. The clonotype originates from a middle-aged man with glioma.

CDR3 DNA sequence: TGTGCCAGCAGTGATAATCAGCCCCAGCATTTT. Its translation is CASSDNQPQHF. The rearrangement uses TRBV6-1 and TRBJ1-5, with D unresolved. The germline V and J ends were trimmed by 3 bases and 4 bases, with 1 base remaining between them. Germline CDR1 is MNHNS and CDR2 is SASEGT. CDR3 length: 11 residues.